This T cell receptor beta chain comes out of a study of cytomegalovirus exposure and HLA in healthy donors. PCR amplification relied on 60 Vbeta primers (plus 13 Jbeta primers). In the authors' methods: A follow-up analysis tallied around 80 million unique TCR beta chains, approximately 11 million shared. The table came from immunoSEQ multiplex PCR; TCRdb's copy has only in-frame clones and leaves some out. For V, J and clone size, that table is used; D and trimming come from the DNA. This sample's table has some 47,000 clones. All donors participated as healthy donors of bone marrow. Germline trimming cut 0 bases from V and 7 bases from J; bases unmatched to any gene: 3. The CDR3 length is 14 residues. CDR1 is SGHRS, CDR2 YFSETQ, per germline. With regard to this clone: Its antigen is as yet unknown.

Findings of the study overall: Certain sequence variants were highly shared and formed a cluster, and this cluster was likely a sequencing artifact.

The chain employs TRBV5-1 and TRBJ1-2; 10 nucleotides line up with TRBD1. The TCR sequence derives from a woman aged 40 to 50 in good health and CMV-seronegative. Sequencing used PBMCs. The CDR3 DNA follows: TGCGCCAGCAGCTTGGAGACAGGGGGCTCTGGCTACACCTTC. Amino acid sequence: CASSLETGGSGYTF. The full variable domain, completed using reference TRBV5-1 and TRBJ1-2, is KAGVTQTPRYLIKTRGQQVTLSCSPISGHRSVSWYQQTPGQGLQFLFEYFSETQRNKGNFPGRFSGRQFSNSRSEMNVSTLELGDSALYLCASSLETGGSGYTFGSGTRLTVV.